A selection of T cell receptor beta chains follows, all from one sample in a study of graft-versus-host responses after intestinal transplantation. These receptors have no known antigen. Clones were read by immunoSEQ multiplex PCR, and TCRdb kept only the in-frame ones, dropping some. The profile shows around 97,000 clones, 85% to 95% of them singletons. This specimen was unstimulated CD8+ T cells sorted from spleen or lymph node cells, taken before intestinal transplant. Source of these receptors: a human donor who received an intestinal transplant. CDR3s include the opening cysteine and the closing phenylalanine or tryptophan. The order of the fields is J gene, V gene, clone size, CDR3 length, D gene, CDR3 DNA, CDR3 protein. D genes are given only for firm matches. Expanded clones are given a class, and other clones once, few, many or no size at all.

>TRBJ2-3|TRBV2|.|15|.
TGTGCCAGCAGTGAAAAGGTCGGGGGCGTAGATACGCAGTATTTT
CASSEKVGGVDTQYF
>TRBJ2-3|TRBV6-5|.|15|TRBD2
TGTGCCAGCAGAGAGCGGGAGACACACACAGATACGCAGTATTTT
CASRERETHTDTQYF
>TRBJ1-2|TRBV6-1|.|14|.
TGTGCCAGCAGTGAGCTGGACAGCTTCTATGGCTACACCTTC
CASSELDSFYGYTF
>TRBJ2-1|TRBV7-2|.|16|TRBD2
TGTGCCAGCAGCGGATGGACTAGCGGGGTATACAATGAGCAGTTCTTC
CASSGWTSGVYNEQFF
>TRBJ2-1|TRBV15|.|17|TRBD1
TGTGCCACCAGCAGAGATCTTGGGACAGGGGCGAGGAATGAGCAGTTCTTC
CATSRDLGTGARNEQFF
>TRBJ1-2|TRBV6-1|.|14|TRBD1
TGTGCCAGCTTCACCGGGGACAGGGACTATGGCTACACCTTC
CASFTGDRDYGYTF
>TRBJ2-3|TRBV7-6|.|15|.
TGTGCCAGCAGCTTAGCCGAGGTCTTTACAGATACGCAGTATTTT
CASSLAEVFTDTQYF
>TRBJ2-1|TRBV6-4|medium-sized|15|.
TGTGCCAGCAGTGACTCGAGGGGGGCACAGAATGAGCAGTTCTTC
CASSDSRGAQNEQFF
>TRBJ2-5|TRBV10-2|.|14|.
TGCGCCAGCATGGGGCCCACTGGGATGGAGACCCAGTACTTC
CASMGPTGMETQYF
>TRBJ2-3|TRBV11-2|.|14|TRBD2
TGTGCCAGCAGCTTAGTGGTTAGCGGGGATACGCAGTATTTT
CASSLVVSGDTQYF
>TRBJ2-3|TRBV7-6|.|14|.
TGTGCCAGCAGCTTCTTAGGTTTCACAGATACGCAGTATTTT
CASSFLGFTDTQYF
>TRBJ2-1|TRBV13|.|14|.
TGTGCCAGCAGCTTGGGGCGGGGTGGGGATGAGCAGTTCTTC
CASSLGRGGDEQFF
>TRBJ2-3|TRBV2|.|14|.
TGTGCCAGCATTAGCGGATCTAGCACAGATACGCAGTATTTT
CASISGSSTDTQYF
>TRBJ2-7|TRBV7-9|.|12|.
TGTGCCAGCAGCTTTGACGGTTACGAGCAGTACTTC
CASSFDGYEQYF
>TRBJ2-7|TRBV7-6|.|12|TRBD2
TGTGCCACCCTAGCGGTCCTCTACGAGCAGTACTTC
CATLAVLYEQYF
>TRBJ2-5|TRBV4-1|.|13|.
TGCGCCAGCAGCCAAGAGGGGGTGGAGACCCAGTACTTC
CASSQEGVETQYF
>TRBJ2-7|TRBV11-2|.|15|TRBD2
TGTGCCAGCAGCTCAGAATGGACTAGATTCTACGAGCAGTACTTC
CASSSEWTRFYEQYF
>TRBJ1-1|TRBV29-1|.|13|.
TGCAGCGTTGAACCGGAGGGTTTCACTGAAGCTTTCTTT
CSVEPEGFTEAFF
>TRBJ2-7|TRBV2|.|15|TRBD1
TGTGCCAGCAGTGAAGTGGGACAGGGAATACGCGAGCAGTACTTC
CASSEVGQGIREQYF
>TRBJ2-7|TRBV9|few|15|TRBD2
TGTGCCAGCAGCGTAGTACCTAGCGGACCATACGAGCAGTACTTC
CASSVVPSGPYEQYF
>TRBJ1-1|TRBV12-5|.|11|.
TGTGCTAGTGGTTTTATGAGGGAAGCTTTCTTC
CASGFMREAFF
>TRBJ2-1|TRBV7-9|once|16|TRBD1
TGTGCCAGCAGCCCGATCTGGACAGGGCCCTACAATGAGCAGTTCTTC
CASSPIWTGPYNEQFF
>TRBJ1-4|TRBV14|.|19|.
TGTGCCAGCAGCCAAGATGGCAGGGTTTTGTACGATCGCGGCGAAAAACTGTTTTTT
CASSQDGRVLYDRGEKLFF
>TRBJ2-7|TRBV6-1|.|14|TRBD1
TGTGCCAGCAGTGACATGGGACAGGGATACGAGCAGTACTTC
CASSDMGQGYEQYF
>TRBJ1-3|TRBV30|.|15|.
TGTGCCTGGACCGTTATGGGGGGGCTTGGAAACACCATATATTTT
CAWTVMGGLGNTIYF
>TRBJ2-7|TRBV19|.|14|.
TGTGCCAGTAGCAGAGGGGACATCTCCTACGAGCAGTACTTC
CASSRGDISYEQYF
>TRBJ2-7|TRBV2|.|16|.
TGTGCCAGCAGTGAATTTGCAACAGAGAGCTCCTACGAGCAGTACTTC
CASSEFATESSYEQYF
>TRBJ2-7|TRBV7-9|.|14|TRBD1
TGTGCCAGCAGCTTCGGGACAGGGAGCTACGAGCAGTACTTC
CASSFGTGSYEQYF
>TRBJ1-2|TRBV7-9|.|14|.
TGTGCCAGCAGCTTCGACAGACCCCTATATGGCTACACCTTC
CASSFDRPLYGYTF
>TRBJ1-5|TRBV19|.|15|.
TGTGCCAGTAGTATATCGGGGGAAGGCAATCAGCCCCAGCATTTT
CASSISGEGNQPQHF